This T cell receptor (beta chain) was documented in a study of shared clonotypes between healthy human individuals. Running of the assay took place at deep level. Clones were read by immunoSEQ multiplex PCR, and TCRdb kept only the in-frame ones, dropping some. Seen here are approximately 1,500,000 clones, over 95% observed once, and the top ten hold roughly 1.2%. V lost 4 bases to trimming and J lost 15 bases, with 19 bases between them. Per germline, CDR1 WSHSY and CDR2 SAAADI. The CDR3 has 13 residues. This clone was recorded once. This sequence was found in a man younger than 45 in good health. Sequencing used naive CD4+ T cells sorted from blood. Subset here: CD45RA+ positively selected. V and J are TRBV10-2 and TRBJ2-1, with D possibly matching TRBD1 (5 bases). The DNA of the CDR3 is TGCGCCAGCAGTGGCCTTACAGGCGCGGAACGGTTCTTC. Translation gives CASSGLTGAERFF.